A single sample is the source of the 18 T cell receptor beta chains below, sequenced in a study of cytomegalovirus exposure and HLA in healthy donors. Vbeta (60) and Jbeta (13) primers were used in the PCR. Libraries were prepared by immunoSEQ multiplex PCR; TCRdb keeps only in-frame clonotypes and omits some of them. The sample holds tens of thousands of clones, less than 80% seen once. The source material was PBMCs. These receptors were taken from a man under 40 in good health and CMV-seronegative.

This chain joins TRBV5-4 and TRBJ2-1; 13 positions match TRBD2. Trimming removed 1 base from V and 1 base from J; junction bases left unmatched: 2. The CDR3 is made up of 17 amino acids. Germline CDR1 and CDR2: SGHNT and YYREEE (reference sequence). This chain's CDR3 is CASSLTSGGASYNEQFF. The CDR3 DNA reads TGTGCCAGCAGCTTGACTAGCGGGGGGGCTTCCTACAATGAGCAGTTCTTC.

As DNA, the CDR3 is TGTGCCAGTACCACAGGGGAGAACACTGAAGCTTTCTTT. It encodes CASTTGENTEAFF. The rearrangement uses TRBV19 and TRBJ1-1; 7 nucleotides match TRBD1. V was clipped by 7 bases and J by 1 base; unmatched bases: 3. CDR3 size: 13 residues. The germline V gene encodes CDR1 LNHDA and CDR2 SQIVND (reference sequence).

Remarks on this clone: Other nucleotide sequences from this sample produce the same CDR3. The chain combines TRBV19 with TRBJ2-7, with 14 bases fitting TRBD2. Germline CDR1 is LNHDA and CDR2 is SQIVND (reference sequence). The CDR3 is made up of 13 amino acids. V was clipped by 9 bases and J by 4 bases; unmatched bases: 2. This chain's CDR3 is CASRLAGGYEQYF. The CDR3 DNA reads as TGTGCCAGCCGACTAGCGGGAGGGTACGAGCAGTACTTC.

In the case of this clone: Relative to the germline gene, one junction end is altered; a read error may explain this. The chain recombines TRBV7-9 with TRBJ2-2, with a weak D call TRBD1 (5 bases). In germline, CDR1 is SEHNR, CDR2 FQNEAQ (reference sequence). The CDR3 is 17 residues long. This chain's CDR3 is CSSSFPFSGQSTGELFF. CDR3 bases: TGTTCCAGCAGCTTCCCCTTCTCCGGACAAAGCACCGGGGAGCTGTTTTTT.

V is TRBV2 and J is TRBJ2-1; D perhaps matches TRBD2 (5 bases). Trimming removed 6 bases from V and 3 bases from J, with 12 bases in between. This CDR3 has 14 amino acids. Germline CDR1 and CDR2: SNHLY and FYNNEI. CDR3 coding DNA: TGTGCCAGCAGGCCGGACGGGGACTACAATGAGCAGTTCTTC. Protein sequence: CASRPDGDYNEQFF.

The J gene is TRBJ1-4, the V gene TRBV6-4; D is uncertain. V gave up 6 bases and J gave up 7 bases, with 12 bases separating them. The length of the CDR3 is 13 residues. CDR1 is MRHNA, CDR2 SNTAGT, per germline. The CDR3: CASSRGLTEKLFF. The CDR3 coding sequence is TGTGCCAGCAGCCGAGGGCTTACTGAAAAACTGTTTTTT.

DNA of the CDR3: TGTGCCAGCAGTGAATCCCCGGGGGCTAACTATGGCTACACCTTC. Translating gives CASSESPGANYGYTF. This chain uses TRBV25-1 with TRBJ1-2; TRBD1 might be the D (5 bases). Trimming removed 1 base at V and 0 bases at J, with 9 bases between. The CDR3 has 15 amino acids. CDR1 is MGHDK and CDR2 is SYGVNS in the germline V gene.

The chain carries TRBV5-1 and TRBJ2-1, with TRBD1 identical over 7 bases. The germline V gene has CDR1 SGHRS and CDR2 YFSETQ. The length of the CDR3 is 13 residues. V gave up 4 bases and J gave up 4 bases; unmatched junction bases: 2. Here the CDR3 DNA reads TGCGCCAGCAGCCAGACAGGGTACAATGAGCAGTTCTTC. Its translation: CASSQTGYNEQFF.

This clone was picked up a small number of times. This chain uses TRBV5-4 with TRBJ1-5, with TRBD1 matching over 10 bases. The CDR3 runs 17 residues. Germline CDR1 is SGHNT and CDR2 is YYREEE (reference sequence). V lost 3 bases to trimming and J lost 0 bases; unmatched junction nucleotides: 6. CDR3: CASSYDRGLDSNQPQHF. In DNA form, the CDR3 reads TGTGCCAGCAGCTATGACAGGGGGCTTGATAGCAATCAGCCCCAGCATTTT.

This clone was seen a handful of times. The chain carries TRBV7-8 and TRBJ1-5; D not certain. V was shortened by 1 base and J by 5 bases, with 12 bases between the two germline ends. The CDR3 spans 15 residues. Looked up from germline, CDR1 is SGHVS and CDR2 is FQNEAQ. Written as DNA, the CDR3 is TGTGCCAGCAGCTTAGTCCCGGGGAGTGATCAGCCCCAGCATTTT. It codes for CASSLVPGSDQPQHF. Full variable domain (remainder filled in from reference TRBV7-8 and TRBJ1-5): GAGVSQSPRYKVAKRGQDVALRCDPISGHVSLFWYQQALGQGPEFLTYFQNEAQLDKSGLPSDRFFAERPEGSVSTLKIQRTQQEDSAVYLCASSLVPGSDQPQHFGDGTRLSIL.

The chain employs TRBV28 and TRBJ1-5, with D perhaps TRBD1 (5 bases). V lost 8 bases and J 0 bases, leaving 8 bases between the germline ends. CDR1 MDHEN and CDR2 SYDVKM come from the germline V gene. This CDR3 is 13 amino acids long. The CDR3 spells CASQGLSNQPQHF. The DNA of the CDR3 is TGTGCCAGCCAGGGACTTAGCAATCAGCCCCAGCATTTT.

This clone was detected only a few times. The rearrangement joins TRBV7-2 to TRBJ1-6; D not resolved. This CDR3 region has 14 residues. Germline CDR1 SGHTA, CDR2 FQGNSA. Trimming took 1 base from V and 6 from J, leaving 7 bases between them. CDR3: CASSLGQINSPLHF. Here the CDR3 DNA reads TGTGCCAGCAGCTTAGGGCAGATTAATTCACCCCTCCACTTT.

The gene calls are TRBV27 and TRBJ1-1; D possibly corresponds to TRBD1 (5 bases). The germline CDR1 and CDR2 sequences are MNHEY and SMNVEV (reference sequence). The ends were cut back, 5 bases at V and 0 bases at J, with 10 bases in the middle. The CDR3 spans 14 residues. The CDR3 sequence is CASSVDMLNTEAFF. The DNA of the CDR3 is TGTGCCAGCAGTGTGGACATGCTGAACACTGAAGCTTTCTTT.

The chain recombines TRBV19 with TRBJ2-1; 9 bases align to TRBD2. This CDR3 is 14 amino acids long. In germline, CDR1 is LNHDA, CDR2 SQIVND (reference sequence). Trimming removed 5 bases from V and 4 bases from J; junction bases left unmatched: 3. CDR3 nucleotides: TGTGCCAGTAGTCGGAGCGGGAGGTACAATGAGCAGTTCTTC. As protein: CASSRSGRYNEQFF.

A few counts support this clone. This chain joins TRBV9 and TRBJ1-1, with 7 nucleotides matching TRBD1. V shed 4 bases and J 1 base; nucleotides not matched to a gene: 4. Germline CDR1 and CDR2: SGDLS and YYNGEE. The CDR3 is 14 amino acids. The CDR3 nucleotides read TGTGCCAGCAGCTCATGGACAGGGAACACTGAAGCTTTCTTT. Translating gives CASSSWTGNTEAFF.

V and J are TRBV5-6 and TRBJ2-1; a possible D gene is TRBD1 (6 bases). CDR3 length equals 16 residues. Trimming removed 0 bases from V and 1 base from J, with 11 bases in between. From germline, CDR1 is SGHDT and CDR2 YYEEEE. CDR3 in DNA: TGTGCCAGCAGCTTGGTTGCAGGGGTTTCCTACAATGAGCAGTTCTTC. This sequence encodes CASSLVAGVSYNEQFF. Variable domain in full (rest from reference TRBV5-6 and TRBJ2-1): DAGVTQSPTHLIKTRGQQVTLRCSPKSGHDTVSWYQQALGQGPQFIFQYYEEEERQRGNFPDRFSGHQFPNYSSELNVNALLLGDSALYLCASSLVAGVSYNEQFFGPGTRLTVL.

Notes on this clone: Other DNA sequences in the sample encode the same CDR3. V gene TRBV5-1 combines with J gene TRBJ1-3; no definite D call. Germline CDR1 and CDR2: SGHRS and YFSETQ. The CDR3 is 14 amino acids. V was pared by 4 bases and J by 0 bases, with 8 bases between. The CDR3 DNA reads as TGCGCCAGCAGCCCGGGTTCCTCTGGAAACACCATATATTTT. Translating gives CASSPGSSGNTIYF.

This sequence joins TRBV10-3 and TRBJ1-1, with 7 bases identical to TRBD1. Germline values: CDR1 ENHRY, CDR2 SYGVKD. Losses at the gene ends were 0 bases for V and 1 base for J; bases not matched to a gene: 2. The CDR3 totals 15 residues. DNA of the CDR3: TGTGCCATCAGTGAGTCGGGACAGACGAACACTGAAGCTTTCTTT. It encodes CAISESGQTNTEAFF.